This TCR beta chain was sequenced during a study of cytomegalovirus exposure and HLA in healthy donors. The primer mix had 60 Vbeta and 13 Jbeta primers. This table comes from immunoSEQ multiplex PCR, and its TCRdb copy is limited to in-frame clones, with some not included. There are fewer than 250,000 clones in the sample; 75% to 80% occur only once, and 1.5% to 2% lies in the top ten. This CDR3 has 14 amino acids. CDR1 is MNHEY, CDR2 SMNVEV, per germline (reference sequence). The V segment lost 9 bases and the J segment 6 bases; nucleotides outside the gene matches: 10. The V and J genes are TRBV27 and TRBJ2-2, with 7 nucleotides matching TRBD1. Sequencing input: PBMCs. The sequence was collected from a man younger than 35 in good health and CMV-seronegative. The CDR3 is CASRPGQRPGELFF. The CDR3 nucleotides are TGTGCCAGTAGACCGGGACAGAGACCCGGGGAGCTGTTTTTT.